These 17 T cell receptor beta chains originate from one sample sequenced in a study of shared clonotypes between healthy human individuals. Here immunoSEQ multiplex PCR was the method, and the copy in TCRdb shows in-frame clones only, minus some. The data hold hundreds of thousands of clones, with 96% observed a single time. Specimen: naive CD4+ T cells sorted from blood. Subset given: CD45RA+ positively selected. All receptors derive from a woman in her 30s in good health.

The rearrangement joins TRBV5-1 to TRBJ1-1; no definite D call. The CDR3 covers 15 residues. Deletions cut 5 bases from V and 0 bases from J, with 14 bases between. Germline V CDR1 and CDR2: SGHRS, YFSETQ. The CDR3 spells CASSPQDGLNTEAFF. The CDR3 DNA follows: TGCGCCAGCAGTCCGCAGGACGGTTTGAACACTGAAGCTTTCTTT.

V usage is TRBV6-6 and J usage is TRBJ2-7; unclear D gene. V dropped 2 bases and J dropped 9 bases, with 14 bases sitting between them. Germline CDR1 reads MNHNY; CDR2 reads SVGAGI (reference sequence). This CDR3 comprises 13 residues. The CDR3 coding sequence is TGTGCCAGCAGTTACGACCAGCGCCTAGGGCAGTACTTC. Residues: CASSYDQRLGQYF.

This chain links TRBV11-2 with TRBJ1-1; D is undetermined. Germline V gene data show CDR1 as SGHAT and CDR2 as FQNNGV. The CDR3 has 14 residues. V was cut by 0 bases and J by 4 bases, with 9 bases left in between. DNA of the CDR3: TGTGCCAGCAGCTTAGAGGTCAGCGGCACTGAAGCTTTCTTT. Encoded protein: CASSLEVSGTEAFF.

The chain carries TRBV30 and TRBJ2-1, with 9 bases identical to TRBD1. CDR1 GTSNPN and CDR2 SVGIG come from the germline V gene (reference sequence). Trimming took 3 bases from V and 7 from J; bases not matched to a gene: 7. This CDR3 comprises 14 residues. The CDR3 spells CAWSIWDRENEQFF. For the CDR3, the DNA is TGTGCCTGGAGCATCTGGGACAGGGAGAATGAGCAGTTCTTC.

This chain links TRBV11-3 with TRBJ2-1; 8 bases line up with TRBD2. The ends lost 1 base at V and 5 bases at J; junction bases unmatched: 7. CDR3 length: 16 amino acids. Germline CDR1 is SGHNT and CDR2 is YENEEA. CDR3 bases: TGTGCCAGCAGCTTAGTTACGGTAGCGGGAAACAATGAGCAGTTCTTC. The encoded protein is CASSLVTVAGNNEQFF. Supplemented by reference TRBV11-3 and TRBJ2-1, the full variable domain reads EAGVVQSPRYKIIEKKQPVAFWCNPISGHNTLYWYLQNLGQGPELLIRYENEEAVDDSQLPKDRFSAERLKGVDSTLKIQPAELGDSAVYLCASSLVTVAGNNEQFFGPGTRLTVL.

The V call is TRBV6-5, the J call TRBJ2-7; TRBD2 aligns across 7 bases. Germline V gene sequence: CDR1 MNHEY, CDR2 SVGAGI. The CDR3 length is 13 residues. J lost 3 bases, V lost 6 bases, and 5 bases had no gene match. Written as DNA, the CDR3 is TGTGCCAGCAGCCGGGAGGCCTACTACGAGCAGTACTTC. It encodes CASSREAYYEQYF.

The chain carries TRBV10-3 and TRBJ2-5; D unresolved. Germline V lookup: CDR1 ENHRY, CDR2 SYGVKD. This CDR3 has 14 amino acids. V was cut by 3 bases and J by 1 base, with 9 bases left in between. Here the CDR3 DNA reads TGTGCCATCAGTGAAGGCATGTCCCAAGAGACCCAGTACTTC. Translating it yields CAISEGMSQETQYF.

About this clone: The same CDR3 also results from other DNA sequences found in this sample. CDR3 nucleotide sequence: TGTGCCTGGAGTGTCTCGGGCTATGGCTACACCTTC. Protein product: CAWSVSGYGYTF. This chain links TRBV30 with TRBJ1-2, with D uncertain. Germline V gene data show CDR1 as GTSNPN and CDR2 as SVGIG (reference sequence). V gave up 0 bases and J gave up 4 bases, with 6 bases separating them. The CDR3 length is 12 residues.

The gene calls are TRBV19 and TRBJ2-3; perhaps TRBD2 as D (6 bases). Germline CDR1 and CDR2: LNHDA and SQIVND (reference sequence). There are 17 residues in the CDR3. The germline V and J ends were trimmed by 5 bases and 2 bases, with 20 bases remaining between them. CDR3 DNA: TGTGCCAGTAGTCCCCGGGCGGGGCAAATTTACACAGATACGCAGTATTTT. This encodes CASSPRAGQIYTDTQYF.

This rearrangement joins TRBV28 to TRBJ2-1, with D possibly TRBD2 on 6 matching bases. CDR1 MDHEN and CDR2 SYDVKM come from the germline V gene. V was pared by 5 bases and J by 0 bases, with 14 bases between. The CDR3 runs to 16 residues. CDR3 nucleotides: TGTGCCAGCAGTAAGGGACTTGAGCTCTCCTACAATGAGCAGTTCTTC. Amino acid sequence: CASSKGLELSYNEQFF.

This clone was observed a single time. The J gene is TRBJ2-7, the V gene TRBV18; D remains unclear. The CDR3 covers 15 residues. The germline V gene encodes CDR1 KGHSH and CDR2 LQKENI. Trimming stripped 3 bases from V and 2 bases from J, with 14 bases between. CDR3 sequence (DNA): TGTGCCAGCTCACCGTTTTCACGGACCACCTACGAGCAGTACTTC. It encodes CASSPFSRTTYEQYF.

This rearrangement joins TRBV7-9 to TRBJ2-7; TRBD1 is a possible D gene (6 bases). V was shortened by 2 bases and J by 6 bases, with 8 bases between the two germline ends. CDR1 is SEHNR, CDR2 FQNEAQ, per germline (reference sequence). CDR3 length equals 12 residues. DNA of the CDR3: TGTGCCAGCAGCTTAAACAGGGTCGAGCAGTACTTC. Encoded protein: CASSLNRVEQYF.

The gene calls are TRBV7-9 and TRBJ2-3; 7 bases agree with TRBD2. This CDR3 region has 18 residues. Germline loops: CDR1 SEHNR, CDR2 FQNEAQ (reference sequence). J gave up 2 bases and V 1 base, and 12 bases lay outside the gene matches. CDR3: CASSLVPSGLSNTDTQYF. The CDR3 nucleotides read TGTGCCAGCAGCTTAGTTCCTAGCGGCCTATCTAACACAGATACGCAGTATTTT.

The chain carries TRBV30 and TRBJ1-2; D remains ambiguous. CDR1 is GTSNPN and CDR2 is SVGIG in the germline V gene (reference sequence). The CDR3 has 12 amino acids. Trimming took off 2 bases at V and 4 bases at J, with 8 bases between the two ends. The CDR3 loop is CAWSLGSYGYTF. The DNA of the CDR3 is TGTGCCTGGAGTTTGGGGTCCTATGGCTACACCTTC.

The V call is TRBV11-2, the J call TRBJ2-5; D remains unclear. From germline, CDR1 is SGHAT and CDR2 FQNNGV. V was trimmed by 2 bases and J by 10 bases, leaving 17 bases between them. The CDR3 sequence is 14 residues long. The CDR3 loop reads CASSLIGVKAHQYF. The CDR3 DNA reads TGTGCCAGCAGCTTAATTGGCGTAAAGGCACACCAGTACTTC.

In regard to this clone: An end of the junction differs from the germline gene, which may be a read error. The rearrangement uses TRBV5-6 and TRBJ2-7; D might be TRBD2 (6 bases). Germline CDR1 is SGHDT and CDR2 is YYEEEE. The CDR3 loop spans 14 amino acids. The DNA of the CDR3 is TGTGCCAGCAGCTTAGTGGGCCCCGCGGGATCCTTTGTCTTC. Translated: CASSLVGPAGSFVF.

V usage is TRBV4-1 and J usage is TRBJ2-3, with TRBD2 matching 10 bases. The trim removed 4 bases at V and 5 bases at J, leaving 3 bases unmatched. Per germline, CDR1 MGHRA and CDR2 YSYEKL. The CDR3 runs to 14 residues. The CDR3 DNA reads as TGCGCCAGCAGCCGAAGACTAGCGGGAGATACGCAGTATTTT. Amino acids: CASSRRLAGDTQYF.